These 5 T cell receptor beta chains came from one sample sequenced in a study of T cells in Graves' hyperthyroidism and ophthalmopathy. Researchers amplified the TCR beta CDR3 regions from RNA transcripts. RT-PCR in the first round (using the HTBI primer set) targeted the TCR CDR3. TCRdb ran MiXCR on the multiplex PCR reads and lists one entry per CDR3 protein. The data show 300,000 to 450,000 distinct CDR3 sequences, approximately 13% seen once. The sequencing sample was made of blood. The receptors come from a man between 25 and 39 years old with Graves' hyperthyroidism that later progressed to Graves' ophthalmopathy.

This clonotype was observed at least ten times. The chain joins TRBV30 to TRBJ2-1, with 10 nucleotides matching TRBD2. Trimming took 0 bases from V and 7 from J; bases not matched to a gene: 6. The CDR3 loop spans 15 amino acids. Germline V gene sequence: CDR1 GTSNPN, CDR2 SVGIG (reference sequence). In nucleotides, the CDR3 is TGTGCCTGGAGTGTACTTGGACTAGCGGATAATGAGCAGTTCTTC. Its protein product is CAWSVLGLADNEQFF.

The rearrangement uses TRBV27 and TRBJ1-1; 9 nucleotides agree with TRBD1. The germline V gene encodes CDR1 MNHEY and CDR2 SMNVEV (reference sequence). The length of the CDR3 is 13 residues. After removal of 10 bases from V and 2 bases from J, the junction contained 5 bases not matched to a gene. Here the CDR3 DNA reads TGTGCCACCCTGGGACAGGGAAACACTGAAGCTTTCTTT. Encoded protein: CATLGQGNTEAFF.

This clonotype was seen at least ten times. The chain recombines TRBV12-3 or TRBV12-4 with TRBJ2-5, with D unclear. This CDR3 is 14 amino acids long. V lost 2 bases and J lost 7, with 14 bases in between. The CDR3 sequence: CASSLKGVSGTQYF. In nucleotides, the CDR3 is TGTGCCAGCAGTTTAAAGGGCGTCTCGGGGACCCAGTACTTC.

This clonotype was picked up many times. This sequence joins TRBV20-1 and TRBJ1-5; D gene ambiguous. The V gene's germline CDR1 is DFQATT and CDR2 SNEGSKA (reference sequence). V lost 0 bases, J lost 3 bases, and 12 bases lay in between. The CDR3 extends over 15 amino acids. This chain's CDR3 is CSARDLSGDNQPQHF. The CDR3 nucleotides are TGCAGTGCTAGAGATCTATCGGGAGACAATCAGCCCCAGCATTTT.

The chain recombines TRBV5-1 with TRBJ2-1; D possibly corresponds to TRBD1 (6 bases). The CDR3 covers 14 residues. CDR1 and CDR2 (germline): SGHRS, YFSETQ. Trimming shortened V by 4 bases and J by 6 bases, and 14 bases separated the two germline ends. The CDR3 sequence: CASSPPGVGNEQFF. CDR3 sequence (DNA): TGCGCCAGCAGCCCCCCAGGGGTGGGCAATGAGCAGTTCTTC.